Listed here are 18 T cell receptor beta chains from one sample, sequenced in a study of breast tumors, draining lymph nodes, adjacent tissues. TCRdb passed the multiplex PCR reads through MiXCR, listing each CDR3 protein once. In the table there are approximately 130,000 distinct CDR3 sequences, 21% of which are singletons. Breast cancer patients provided tissue from their axillary draining lymph nodes. The sequenced sample consisted of axillary lymph node tissue. These receptors came from a female donor with breast cancer. Some clones in this sample may be carry-over from other donors' samples.

This clonotype was detected many times. The chain combines TRBV29-1 with TRBJ2-3; 11 nucleotides align to TRBD2. From germline, CDR1 is SQVTM and CDR2 ANQGSEA. The trim removed 3 bases at V and 5 bases at J, leaving 10 bases unmatched. This CDR3 is built from 16 residues. The CDR3 DNA reads as TGCAGCGTTGACCTACTAGCGGGAGACTTAGTAGATACGCAGTATTTT. Its protein product is CSVDLLAGDLVDTQYF.

This clonotype was seen at least ten times. The gene calls are TRBV20-1 and TRBJ2-7; 8 nucleotides match TRBD1. With 7 bases clipped from V and 2 bases from J, the junction kept 7 bases outside the gene matches. The germline gives CDR1 DFQATT, CDR2 SNEGSKA (reference sequence). The CDR3 has 13 amino acids. CDR3 in amino acids: CSVLTGDAYEQYF. CDR3 nucleotides: TGCAGTGTTCTGACAGGGGACGCCTACGAGCAGTACTTC.

This clonotype was seen repeatedly, ten times or more. V usage is TRBV19 and J usage is TRBJ2-7; 9 bases map to TRBD1. Germline CDR1 reads LNHDA; CDR2 reads SQIVND (reference sequence). With 5 bases clipped from V and 4 bases from J, the junction kept 12 bases outside the gene matches. The CDR3 totals 16 residues. CDR3 sequence: CASSSWGQGQQYEQYF. Here the CDR3 DNA reads TGTGCCAGTAGTTCATGGGGACAGGGCCAACAGTACGAGCAGTACTTC.

The chain carries TRBV27 and TRBJ1-3, with 7 bases fitting TRBD1. This CDR3 contains 14 residues. Germline V gene lookup returns CDR1 MNHEY and CDR2 SMNVEV (reference sequence). The J segment lost 3 bases and the V segment lost 6 bases, leaving 5 bases of the junction unmatched. This CDR3 reads CASSRQGYGNTIYF. DNA for the CDR3: TGTGCCAGCAGCAGACAGGGTTATGGAAACACCATATATTTT.

A note on this clonotype: A read error may be the cause here, since a much bigger clone is one base away. The chain couples TRBV5-1 to TRBJ2-3, with D unclear. Germline lookup yields CDR1 SGHRS and CDR2 YFSETQ. CDR3 length: 12 amino acids. CDR3 sequence reads: CASSLNTDTRYF. In DNA form, the CDR3 reads TGCGCCAGCAGCTTGAACACAGATACGCGGTATTTT.

In this sample, this clonotype turned up many times. J is TRBJ2-7 and V is TRBV20-1; 7 nucleotides align to TRBD1. This CDR3 is built from 15 residues. Germline lookup yields CDR1 DFQATT and CDR2 SNEGSKA (reference sequence). With V trimmed by 5 bases and J by 0 bases, 10 bases remained unmatched. CDR3 nucleotides: TGCAGTGCTGGACCTATGGGACAGTTCTCCTACGAGCAGTACTTC. Translated, it gives CSAGPMGQFSYEQYF.

This clonotype was seen at least ten times. CDR3 sequence: CATSDTKQGGAEKLFF. DNA of the CDR3: TGTGCCACCAGTGACACGAAACAGGGAGGGGCCGAAAAACTGTTTTTT. The V gene is TRBV24-1, the J gene TRBJ1-4, with D possibly being TRBD1 (6 bases). Germline V gene sequence: CDR1 KGHDR, CDR2 SFDVKD. The CDR3 has 16 residues. Trimming cost V 4 bases and J 8 bases, with 19 bases left between them.

This clonotype was found many times. The chain uses TRBV15 and TRBJ2-1; D may correspond to TRBD1 or TRBD2 (6 bases each). Germline assignment: CDR1 LNHNV and CDR2 YYDKDF (reference sequence). There are 14 residues in the CDR3. V was shortened by 8 bases and J by 0 bases, with 11 bases between the two germline ends. Here the CDR3 reads CATEEGGSYNEQFF. In DNA, the CDR3 is TGTGCCACCGAGGAGGGGGGCTCCTACAATGAGCAGTTCTTC.

This clonotype was seen ten or more times. The CDR3 nucleotides are TGTGCCAGCAGCTTAGGTCCGGACAATGAGCAGTTCTTC. Translated: CASSLGPDNEQFF. The chain recombines TRBV7-3 with TRBJ2-1; no firm D call. Trimming took 2 bases from V and 5 from J, leaving 7 bases between them. The CDR3 is made up of 13 amino acids. Germline V CDR1 and CDR2: SGHTA, FQGTGA. Full variable domain (remainder filled in from reference TRBV7-3 and TRBJ2-1): GAGVSQTPSNKVTEKGKYVELRCDPISGHTALYWYRQSLGQGPEFLIYFQGTGAADDSGLPNDRFFAVRPEGSVSTLKIQRTERGDSAVYLCASSLGPDNEQFFGPGTRLTVL.

The rearrangement joins TRBV20-1 to TRBJ2-7, with D perhaps TRBD2 (7 bases). Germline V lookup: CDR1 DFQATT, CDR2 SNEGSKA (reference sequence). This CDR3 contains 17 residues. Trimming took off 1 base at V and 9 bases at J, with 28 bases between the two ends. The CDR3 nucleotides read TGCAGTGCTAGAGTCCTCTGGGGGGCGGGAGAAGGAGGCGGGCAGTACTTC. It encodes CSARVLWGAGEGGGQYF.

A note on this clonotype: Possible read error: a much larger clone is one base away. The CDR3 loop is CASSLWAGGSYGQYF. The CDR3 nucleotides read TGTGCCAGCAGTTTATGGGCGGGAGGTTCCTACGGGCAGTACTTC. The V call is TRBV28, the J call TRBJ2-7, with 8 bases that match TRBD2. CDR3 length: 15 amino acids. Germline assignment: CDR1 MDHEN and CDR2 SYDVKM.

This clonotype was observed a few times. The V gene is TRBV6-1, the J gene TRBJ1-5; D may be TRBD1 (5 bases). Per the germline V gene, CDR1 is MNHNS and CDR2 is SASEGT. The CDR3 extends over 16 amino acids. Trimming pared 8 bases from V and 0 bases from J, leaving 17 bases between. CDR3 residues: CASGALQGYSNQPQHF. CDR3 nucleotides: TGTGCCAGCGGGGCCCTCCAGGGATATAGCAATCAGCCCCAGCATTTT.

This clonotype occurred a few times. The chain carries TRBV28 and TRBJ2-1; D not certain. The CDR3 sequence is 12 residues long. The V gene's germline CDR1 is MDHEN and CDR2 SYDVKM. The V end lost 4 bases, the J end lost 9 bases, and 10 bases lay between the germline ends. CDR3 DNA sequence: TGTGCCAGCAGTTCAACCCCGCCTGAGCAGTTCTTC. Its protein product is CASSSTPPEQFF.

Remarks on this clonotype: It may be a read error: a sequence one base away is much more abundant. The chain couples TRBV11-2 to TRBJ2-2, with a possible D match to TRBD2 (5 bases). This CDR3 is built from 13 residues. Per germline, CDR1 SGHAT and CDR2 FQNNGV. V was shortened by 5 bases and J by 6 bases, with 10 bases between the two germline ends. The CDR3 nucleotides read TGTGCCAGCAGCCCCCTAGCATCCGGGGAGCTGTTTTTT. Translating gives CASSPLASGELFF.

This clonotype was counted a single time. This may stem from a read error, because a much larger clone lies one nucleotide away. The rearrangement links TRBV19 to TRBJ1-2; no firm D call. The germline V gene encodes CDR1 LNHDA and CDR2 SQIVND (reference sequence). The CDR3 is 12 amino acids. The chain's CDR3 is CASSISFYDYTF. Written as DNA, the CDR3 is TGTGCCAGTAGTATATCTTTCTATGACTACACCTTC.

This chain connects TRBV5-1 to TRBJ2-3; D is possibly TRBD2 (6 bases). V lost 4 bases, J lost 10 bases, and 22 bases lay in between. CDR1 and CDR2 (germline): SGHRS, YFSETQ. The CDR3 consists of 15 residues. CDR3 coding DNA: TGCGCCAGCAGCCCGGGGCGGGGAGGAGGGAAGGCGCAGTATTTT. Residues: CASSPGRGGGKAQYF.

This clonotype was detected many times. CDR3 bases: TGTGCCAGCAGCACCCCCGTAAAGGGGGGAGGCTACACCTTC. Encoded protein: CASSTPVKGGGYTF. The chain couples TRBV11-2 to TRBJ1-2; maybe TRBD1 (6 bases). The CDR3 totals 14 residues. Trimming left V 5 bases short and J 8 bases short, with 18 bases between. The germline gives CDR1 SGHAT, CDR2 FQNNGV.

On this clonotype itself: One junction end does not reproduce the germline sequence, and a read error may be involved. The V gene is TRBV9, the J gene TRBJ1-1; tentative D call: TRBD1 (6 bases). The CDR3 covers 16 residues. CDR1 is SGDLS and CDR2 is YYNGEE in the germline V gene. CDR3 bases: TGTGCCAGCAGCCCCGGGGGAGGTAGGGGGAACACTGAAGCTTCCTTT. It codes for CASSPGGGRGNTEASF.